A selection of T cell receptor beta chains follows, all from one sample in a study of long-term antiretroviral therapy in people with HIV. TCRdb keeps only in-frame clones here, not all; method: immunoSEQ multiplex PCR. The sample consists of under 50,000 clones, approximately 87% of them appearing once. The sequenced sample was unsorted PBMCs, obtained 1.2 years after starting antiretroviral therapy. Receptor source: a woman in her fifties or sixties with HIV. Each CDR3 is given with its conserved first and last residue. The order of the fields is J gene, D gene, V gene, clone size, CDR3 protein, CDR3 DNA. D genes are given only for firm matches. Part of the rows lack a size; the others show once, few, many or a class for expanded clones.

TRBJ1-1 NA TRBV2 few CASSVGGVALNTEAFF TGTGCCAGCAGTGTAGGTGGGGTGGCCTTGAACACTGAAGCTTTCTTT
TRBJ1-2 NA TRBV19 NA CATETGYGYTF TGTGCCACCGAAACAGGTTATGGCTACACCTTC
TRBJ2-1 TRBD1 TRBV2 once CASSVRQGGEQFF TGTGCCAGCAGTGTCCGACAGGGTGGGGAGCAGTTCTTC
TRBJ1-2 NA TRBV30 NA CAWSVPFTGGYGYTF TGTGCCTGGAGTGTACCGTTCACCGGGGGCTATGGCTACACCTTC
TRBJ1-6 NA TRBV5-5 NA CASSLTGNLSPLHF TGTGCCAGCAGCTTAACAGGGAATCTTTCACCCCTCCACTTT
TRBJ1-3 NA TRBV4-3 NA CASSQFDSTNTIYF TGCGCCAGCAGCCAATTCGACAGTACAAACACCATATATTTT
TRBJ2-3 TRBD1 TRBV4-3 once CASSHQVPDRGSTDTQYF TGCGCCAGCAGCCATCAGGTTCCGGACAGGGGTAGCACAGATACGCAGTATTTT
TRBJ1-6 NA TRBV6-1 once CASSETRNARASPLHF TGTGCCAGCAGTGAGACACGTAACGCCCGCGCTTCACCCCTCCACTTT
TRBJ1-2 TRBD1 TRBV5-1 NA CASSSTGTGKYGYTF TGCGCCAGCAGCTCCACCGGGACAGGGAAGTATGGCTACACCTTC
TRBJ2-2 NA TRBV4-1 NA CASSQGRDTGELFF TGCGCCAGCAGCCAAGGGAGGGACACCGGGGAGCTGTTTTTT
TRBJ2-5 TRBD2 TRBV4-1 NA CASSPSPGTSGGRFSETQYF TGCGCCAGCAGCCCATCTCCCGGGACTAGCGGGGGGCGCTTCTCAGAGACCCAGTACTTC
TRBJ2-7 NA TRBV5-1 NA CASSGPSYEQYF TGCGCCAGCAGCGGACCCTCCTACGAGCAGTACTTC
TRBJ1-3 NA TRBV11-2 NA CASSVPSGNTIYF TGTGCCAGCAGCGTACCCTCTGGAAACACCATATATTTT
TRBJ1-6 NA TRBV2 NA CASSDSTSYNSPLHF TGTGCCAGCAGTGACAGTACCTCCTATAATTCACCCCTCCACTTT
TRBJ2-5 TRBD2 TRBV10-3 NA CAISGGLAGLYGGETQYF TGTGCCATCAGTGGAGGACTAGCGGGGCTCTACGGCGGTGAGACCCAGTACTTC
TRBJ2-3 NA TRBV6-1 NA CASSDTYQTAQYF TGTGCCAGCAGTGATACCTACCAAACGGCGCAGTATTTT
TRBJ1-6 TRBD1 TRBV25-1 NA CASSEGRGGRGPSPLHF TGTGCCAGCAGTGAAGGGCGAGGGGGCAGGGGGCCTTCACCCCTCCACTTT
TRBJ2-1 NA TRBV30 once CAWSRVSSYNEQFF TGTGCCTGGAGTAGGGTGAGCTCCTACAATGAGCAGTTCTTC
TRBJ2-3 NA TRBV7-2 NA CASSLAGGRTDTQYF TGTGCCAGCAGCTTAGCGGGGGGCCGCACAGATACGCAGTATTTT
TRBJ2-7 TRBD2 TRBV11-1 NA CASSLWSGTYEQYF TGTGCCAGCAGCTTATGGAGCGGGACCTACGAGCAGTACTTC
TRBJ2-7 NA TRBV6-5 NA CASSYRDAASYEQYF TGTGCCAGCAGTTACCGGGACGCCGCCTCCTACGAGCAGTACTTC
TRBJ2-5 TRBD1 TRBV19 NA CASSIRTGAQETQYF TGTGCCAGTAGTATACGGACAGGGGCCCAAGAGACCCAGTACTTC
TRBJ2-3 NA TRBV6-6 once CASSPGLSTDTQYF TGTGCCAGCAGCCCCGGACTAAGCACAGATACGCAGTATTTT
TRBJ2-5 NA TRBV10-3 NA CATLEGETQYF TGTGCCACTCTAGAAGGGGAGACCCAGTACTTC
TRBJ2-5 TRBD2 TRBV30 NA CAWDGRSPRGGVPQYF TGTGCCTGGGATGGGAGATCCCCGCGGGGGGGGGTCCCCCAGTACTTC
TRBJ1-1 NA TRBV5-1 NA CASSLAGWGSMNTEAFF TGCGCCAGCAGCTTGGCCGGGTGGGGGTCCATGAACACTGAAGCTTTCTTT
TRBJ2-4 NA TRBV6-5 NA CASSQEGLGKNIQYF TGTGCCAGCAGTCAGGAGGGGTTGGGCAAAAACATTCAGTACTTC
TRBJ2-1 TRBD2 TRBV2 NA CASSETAGGPDEQFF TGTGCCAGCAGTGAAACGGCGGGGGGGCCCGATGAGCAGTTCTTC
TRBJ2-3 NA TRBV6-5 NA CASRIGLAPDTQYF TGTGCCAGCAGGATCGGACTTGCTCCAGATACGCAGTATTTT
TRBJ1-1 NA TRBV4-3 NA CASSQVLPTADTEAFF TGCGCCAGCAGCCAAGTTCTCCCAACTGCCGACACTGAAGCTTTCTTT
TRBJ1-2 TRBD1 TRBV18 NA CASSQNEGALGYTF TGTGCCAGCTCCCAAAATGAGGGGGCGCTTGGCTACACCTTC
TRBJ2-3 TRBD2 TRBV7-9 NA CASSLVAGADTQYF TGTGCCAGCAGCCTCGTGGCGGGGGCAGATACGCAGTATTTT
TRBJ2-2 NA TRBV5-1 once CASSWDSATGELFF TGCGCCAGCAGTTGGGACTCGGCCACCGGGGAGCTGTTTTTT
TRBJ1-5 NA TRBV2 NA CASQYGGDQPQHF TGTGCCAGCCAGTATGGGGGGGATCAGCCCCAGCATTTT
TRBJ1-5 NA TRBV15 NA CATSSVGVSNQPQHF TGTGCCACCAGCAGCGTAGGGGTAAGCAATCAGCCCCAGCATTTT
TRBJ1-1 NA TRBV5-4 NA CASSLGGNTEAFF TGTGCCAGCAGCTTGGGAGGGAACACTGAAGCTTTCTTT
TRBJ1-4 TRBD1 TRBV4-1 NA CASSQDEGQGLFF TGCGCCAGCAGCCAAGATGAGGGACAGGGTCTGTTTTTT